These 30 T cell receptor beta chains were sequenced from one sample in a study of blood T cell repertoires in COVID-19. The protocol was immunoSEQ multiplex PCR, while the TCRdb copy is restricted to in-frame clones and leaves out a portion. In the table there are roughly 190,000 clones, 70% to 90% of which are singletons. Sequenced sample: PBMCs or T cells enriched from blood (not recorded which). All receptors come from a woman aged 18-30 years who had recovered from COVID-19.

This chain joins TRBV7-2 and TRBJ1-1, with TRBD1 matching over 9 bases. The germline V gene encodes CDR1 SGHTA and CDR2 FQGNSA. The length of the CDR3 is 14 residues. V lost 6 bases to trimming and J lost 5 bases; unmatched junction nucleotides: 7. The CDR3 is CASSTGQGSTEAFF. As DNA, the CDR3 is TGTGCCAGCAGTACTGGACAGGGGAGTACTGAAGCTTTCTTT.

This chain uses TRBV2 with TRBJ1-2; tentative D call: TRBD1 (6 bases). V was pared by 1 base and J by 7 bases, with 13 bases between. The germline V gene encodes CDR1 SNHLY and CDR2 FYNNEI. CDR3 length equals 14 residues. CDR3 DNA sequence: TGTGCCAGCAGTGAAGGACAGGCTGTGGCTGGCTACACCTTC. Amino acids: CASSEGQAVAGYTF.

DNA for the CDR3: TGTGCCAGCAGCTTGTCCTGGAACACCGGGGAGCTGTTTTTT. It yields the protein CASSLSWNTGELFF. The chain is built from TRBV7-2 and TRBJ2-2; D not certain. V was clipped by 3 bases and J by 1 base, with 6 bases between them. Germline CDR1 SGHTA, CDR2 FQGNSA. The CDR3 length is 14 residues.

V is TRBV7-8 and J is TRBJ2-1; 7 bases match TRBD1. V lost 4 bases and J lost 9; bases outside the gene matches: 6. This CDR3 is 13 amino acids long. Germline V CDR1 and CDR2: SGHVS, FQNEAQ. Written as DNA, the CDR3 is TGTGCCAGCAGCTCCCAACAGGGGACTGAGCAGTTCTTC. Amino acids: CASSSQQGTEQFF.

V and J are TRBV5-1 and TRBJ2-2, with D possibly matching TRBD2 (6 bases). The CDR3 is 18 amino acids. Trimming shortened V by 2 bases and J by 3 bases, and 20 bases separated the two germline ends. Germline CDR1 is SGHRS and CDR2 is YFSETQ. In DNA, the CDR3 is TGCGCCAGCAGCTTAGGGAGGTTGAGACTAGTCTACACCGGGGAGCTGTTTTTT. It is translated as CASSLGRLRLVYTGELFF.

The gene calls are TRBV12-3 or TRBV12-4 and TRBJ1-1; D ambiguous. The V end was cut by 3 bases, the J end by 7 bases, with 12 bases between. The CDR3 contains 13 residues. Written as DNA, the CDR3 is TGTGCCAGCAGTTTGGAGGGATCGCATGAAGCTTTCTTT. As protein: CASSLEGSHEAFF.

The rearrangement links TRBV5-4 to TRBJ2-2, with 8 positions matching TRBD1. Germline CDR1 SGHNT, CDR2 YYREEE (reference sequence). Losses at the gene ends were 2 bases for V and 5 bases for J; bases not matched to a gene: 2. This CDR3 has 14 amino acids. CDR3 bases: TGTGCCAGCAGCTTCAGGGGGCGAACCGGGGAGCTGTTTTTT. Residues: CASSFRGRTGELFF.

The chain recombines TRBV11-2 with TRBJ1-6, with unresolved D. Germline values: CDR1 SGHAT, CDR2 FQNNGV. V lost 0 bases to trimming and J lost 5 bases, with 11 bases between them. This CDR3 spans 16 amino acids. CDR3 loop: CASSLERGINNSPLHF. The CDR3 DNA reads TGTGCCAGCAGCTTAGAAAGAGGAATCAATAATTCACCCCTCCACTTT.

This chain links TRBV6-5 with TRBJ2-7; weak D call: TRBD2 (5 bases). Germline loops: CDR1 MNHEY, CDR2 SVGAGI. The CDR3 length is 10 residues. V lost 8 bases to trimming and J lost 3 bases, with 5 bases between them. This CDR3 is CASGLYEQYF. CDR3 coding DNA: TGTGCCAGCGGACTCTACGAGCAGTACTTC.

This chain links TRBV23-1 with TRBJ1-6; TRBD1 is a possible D gene (5 bases). Being an ORF, TRBV23-1 has a function that is uncertain. Trimming pared 2 bases from V and 8 bases from J, leaving 10 bases between. This CDR3 has 14 amino acids. The CDR3 loop is CASSQLTGDSPLHF. CDR3 nucleotides: TGCGCCAGCAGTCAACTCACGGGGGATTCACCCCTCCACTTT.

This chain links TRBV5-1 with TRBJ2-1; no definite D call. V lost 4 bases and J 9 bases, leaving 20 bases between the germline ends. CDR1 is SGHRS and CDR2 is YFSETQ in the germline V gene. The CDR3 loop spans 15 amino acids. The CDR3 DNA reads as TGCGCCAGCAGCCCGATACCGATCACCTCTAGTGAGCAGTTCTTC. This encodes CASSPIPITSSEQFF.

This clone appeared a few times. This sequence joins TRBV30 and TRBJ1-6; possibly TRBD1 for D (6 bases). Germline V CDR1 and CDR2: GTSNPN, SVGIG (reference sequence). The CDR3 spans 16 residues. The germline V and J ends were trimmed by 0 bases and 4 bases, with 13 bases remaining between them. The CDR3 reads CAWSVGNTGYNSPLHF. The CDR3 DNA sequence: TGTGCCTGGAGTGTTGGCAACACAGGGTATAATTCACCCCTCCACTTT.

The chain links TRBV7-8 to TRBJ2-1; 15 nucleotides align to TRBD2. Germline V gene data show CDR1 as SGHVS and CDR2 as FQNEAQ. The CDR3 is made up of 17 amino acids. V shed 3 bases and J 5 bases; nucleotides not matched to a gene: 5. This CDR3 is CASSFPGLAGGHNEQFF. In nucleotides, the CDR3 is TGTGCCAGCAGCTTCCCGGGACTAGCGGGAGGTCACAATGAGCAGTTCTTC.

V gene TRBV5-1 combines with J gene TRBJ2-1, with a weak D call TRBD1 (6 bases). V lost 0 bases and J lost 4, with 8 bases in between. The CDR3 loop spans 14 amino acids. Germline CDR1 reads SGHRS; CDR2 reads YFSETQ. For the CDR3, the DNA is TGCGCCAGCAGCTTGGCCGGGACATACAATGAGCAGTTCTTC. Amino acid sequence: CASSLAGTYNEQFF.

The V and J genes are TRBV28 and TRBJ1-1; D is unclear. The CDR3 totals 13 residues. With 2 bases removed from V and 11 bases from J, the gap between germline ends came to 15 bases. In germline, CDR1 is MDHEN, CDR2 SYDVKM. DNA for the CDR3: TGTGCCAGCAGTTTACCCTCTCCGGGAGCTGCTTTCTTT. It encodes CASSLPSPGAAFF.

The chain couples TRBV2 to TRBJ1-1; TRBD1 agrees at 10 bases. The junction had 16 bases not matched to a gene; V was cut back by 4 bases and J by 14 bases. Germline CDR1 is SNHLY and CDR2 is FYNNEI. This CDR3 region has 15 residues. CDR3 DNA sequence: TGTGCCAGCAGTGGCTATACCGTCGACAGGGGGCGATACTTCTTT. This encodes CASSGYTVDRGRYFF.

The CDR3 spells CASSLTGGLTGELFF. Here the CDR3 DNA reads TGCGCCAGCAGCTTGACAGGAGGGTTAACCGGGGAGCTGTTTTTT. This chain links TRBV5-1 with TRBJ2-2, with a weak D call TRBD2 (6 bases). CDR3 length: 15 amino acids. Germline CDR1 and CDR2: SGHRS and YFSETQ. Trimming left V 1 base short and J 5 bases short, with 12 bases between.

The genes are TRBV7-9 and TRBJ2-7, with 7 bases aligning to TRBD2. This CDR3 region has 16 residues. Unmatched junction bases numbered 8, after V lost 2 bases and J lost 1 base. Germline V gives CDR1 SEHNR, CDR2 FQNEAQ (reference sequence). The CDR3 DNA reads as TGTGCCAGCAGCTTACGAGGCGGGAGAGGATCCTACGAGCAGTACTTC. This translates into CASSLRGGRGSYEQYF.

The V call is TRBV4-1, the J call TRBJ2-6, with D tentatively TRBD2 (6 bases). Per germline, CDR1 MGHRA and CDR2 YSYEKL. The ends were cut back, 0 bases at V and 2 bases at J, with 11 bases in the middle. This CDR3 spans 17 amino acids. CDR3 protein: CASSQDGASAGANVLTF. CDR3 coding DNA: TGCGCCAGCAGCCAAGACGGGGCTAGCGCTGGGGCCAACGTCCTGACTTTC.

The chain joins TRBV6-5 to TRBJ2-5, with 7 bases aligning to TRBD2. With 6 bases clipped from V and 7 bases from J, the junction kept 5 bases outside the gene matches. Germline CDR1 is MNHEY and CDR2 is SVGAGI. CDR3 size: 12 residues. The CDR3 protein is CASRPTGGTQYF. The CDR3 DNA sequence: TGTGCCAGCAGACCGACGGGGGGGACCCAGTACTTC.

The rearrangement joins TRBV28 to TRBJ2-6, with a weak D call TRBD1 (6 bases). Trimming left V 2 bases short and J 2 bases short, with 13 bases between. CDR1 is MDHEN and CDR2 is SYDVKM in the germline V gene. The length of the CDR3 is 17 residues. The CDR3 reads CASSLIFRGTGANVLTF. CDR3 bases: TGTGCCAGCAGTTTAATCTTCAGGGGTACTGGGGCCAACGTCCTGACTTTC.

The CDR3 DNA reads as TGTGCCAGCACCCTAGGACAGACGGGCACAGATACGCAGTATTTT. Translating gives CASTLGQTGTDTQYF. The chain couples TRBV3-1 (or the pseudogene TRBV3-2) to TRBJ2-3; D might be TRBD1 (6 bases). This CDR3 has 15 residues. Germline V gives CDR1 LGHDT, CDR2 YNNKEL (reference sequence). The V end lost 7 bases, the J end lost 1 base, and 15 bases lay between the germline ends.

The chain uses TRBV3-1 (or the pseudogene TRBV3-2) and TRBJ2-1; D is undetermined. In germline, CDR1 is LGHDT, CDR2 YNNKEL (reference sequence). This CDR3 contains 14 residues. Trimming pared 4 bases from V and 8 bases from J, leaving 15 bases between. CDR3 region: CASSPSEAADEQFF. The CDR3 DNA is TGTGCCAGCAGCCCCAGCGAGGCGGCGGATGAGCAGTTCTTC.

This chain links TRBV5-4 with TRBJ2-2; D gene unclear. V was shortened by 5 bases and J by 5 bases, with 7 bases between the two germline ends. This CDR3 comprises 12 residues. Germline assignment: CDR1 SGHNT and CDR2 YYREEE (reference sequence). This CDR3 is CASRRNTGELFF. CDR3 DNA: TGTGCCAGCAGGAGAAATACCGGGGAGCTGTTTTTT.

The chain employs TRBV27 and TRBJ1-5; 7 bases agree with TRBD1. Germline V gives CDR1 MNHEY, CDR2 SMNVEV (reference sequence). This CDR3 has 15 residues. V shed 5 bases and J 3 bases; nucleotides not matched to a gene: 7. This CDR3 is CASSPTGTSNQPQHF. The CDR3 DNA follows: TGTGCCAGCAGTCCGACAGGGACTTCCAATCAGCCCCAGCATTTT.

The chain uses TRBV4-1 and TRBJ2-6; the match to TRBD2 covers 10 bases. Germline V gives CDR1 MGHRA, CDR2 YSYEKL. V lost 0 bases and J lost 0; bases outside the gene matches: 8. There are 20 residues in the CDR3. The CDR3 coding sequence is TGCGCCAGCAGCCAAGAGTGGGCTAGCGGGAGAAGCTCTGGGGCCAACGTCCTGACTTTC. It translates to CASSQEWASGRSSGANVLTF.

This clone showed up just a few times. V is TRBV28 and J is TRBJ1-4, with TRBD1 as a possible D gene (6 bases). The V gene's germline CDR1 is MDHEN and CDR2 SYDVKM. The V and J ends lost 6 bases and 2 bases respectively, with 10 bases between them. The CDR3 extends over 14 amino acids. The CDR3 is CASSEGGTNEKLFF. As DNA, the CDR3 is TGTGCCAGCAGCGAGGGGGGGACTAATGAAAAACTGTTTTTT.

V and J are TRBV4-2 and TRBJ2-7; unclear D gene. From germline, CDR1 is LGHNA and CDR2 YNFKEQ. Trimming removed 1 base from V and 3 bases from J, with 10 bases in between. CDR3 length: 14 amino acids. The CDR3 sequence: CASSQVRRNYEQYF. The CDR3, as DNA: TGTGCCAGCAGCCAAGTGCGCCGAAACTACGAGCAGTACTTC.

In this sample, this clone is medium-sized (0.01 to 0.1%). This sequence joins TRBV24-1 and TRBJ2-7; tentative D call: TRBD1 (5 bases). The CDR3 is 14 amino acids. The V end was cut by 9 bases, the J end by 6 bases, with 20 bases between. CDR1 and CDR2 from the germline V gene are KGHDR and SFDVKD. The CDR3 loop is CATRWLAGKREQYF. CDR3 nucleotides: TGTGCCACCCGCTGGCTGGCAGGGAAGCGCGAGCAGTACTTC.

The rearrangement links TRBV6-5 to TRBJ2-3; 8 nucleotides match TRBD2. The germline V gene has CDR1 MNHEY and CDR2 SVGAGI. V dropped 10 bases and J dropped 2; count of bases not matched to a gene: 5. The CDR3 covers 13 residues. The CDR3 bases are TGTGCCATGGGGCGGGAGGACACAGATACGCAGTATTTT. Translation gives CAMGREDTDTQYF.